What follows is one T cell receptor (beta chain) and its context. Its specificity is unknown. This entry belongs to a study of CD8 T cells in Susac syndrome. Sequencing of TCR beta, carried out with a high-throughput approach, was applied to CD8+ and CD4+ T cells from the blood. Negative magnetic isolation gave CD8+ and CD4+ cells; FACS enriched CD8+ TEMRA. RNA, at about 0.45 to 1 ug, was reverse transcribed with random hexamers. With immunoSEQ multiplex PCR, TCR beta CDR3 was amplified across 54 Vbeta and 13 Jbeta. TCRdb recomputed calls from the immunoSEQ multiplex PCR reads with MiXCR, one row per CDR3 protein. This table has 110,000 or so distinct CDR3 sequences, 85% to 95% appearing once. Overall study results and limits: As acknowledged by the study, its TCR sequencing and HLA analysis included a relatively small number of individuals.

Germline V CDR1 and CDR2: DFQATT, SNEGSKA (reference sequence). This CDR3 region has 16 residues. The junction had 13 bases not matched to a gene; V was cut back by 1 base and J by 8 bases. The chain uses TRBV20-1 and TRBJ1-2; 10 nucleotides align to TRBD1. This clonotype was sampled from a human donor with multiple sclerosis. The sample taken for sequencing was CD4+ T cells from PBMCs. The CDR3 spells CSARGGDRGPGEGYTF. The DNA of the CDR3 is TGCAGTGCTAGAGGGGGAGACAGGGGGCCAGGGGAGGGCTACACCTTC.